This T cell receptor (beta chain) came from a study of OX40 agonist ivuxolimab in advanced cancers. About this clone itself: Distinct nucleotide sequences in the sample also encode this CDR3.

Using immunoSEQ multiplex PCR, the repertoire was profiled, and TCRdb retains in-frame clones only, with some absent. Seen here are approximately 84,000 clones, roughly 94% observed once, and the top ten hold around 2.5%. The CDR3 is made up of 13 amino acids. V was clipped by 4 bases and J by 0 bases, with 6 bases between them. Germline-derived CDR1 and CDR2 are SQVTM and ANQGSEA. This receptor was obtained from an adult with an advanced solid tumor such as melanoma, head and neck, liver or kidney cancer. This specimen was CD4+ or CD8+ T cells sorted from blood, taken in a trial of the OX40 agonist ivuxolimab. The chain employs TRBV29-1 and TRBJ2-2; D not resolved. The CDR3 DNA reads TGCAGCGTTGGACATACGAACACCGGGGAGCTGTTTTTT. Residues: CSVGHTNTGELFF.